This T cell receptor beta chain was recovered during a study of response to subunit inactivated influenza vaccine. Study findings and constraints: Researchers suggested that each seasonal influenza vaccination recruits few new T cells.

TCRdb recomputed calls from the RT-PCR reads with MiXCR, one row per CDR3 protein. Here the sample spans about 780,000 distinct CDR3 sequences, approximately 17% being singletons. The table lists this clonotype with a few counts. Its target is not known. Germline CDR1 and CDR2: DFQATT and SNEGSKA (reference sequence). CDR3 length: 21 amino acids. V was pared by 0 bases and J by 2 bases, with 21 bases of the junction left unmatched. The chain has TRBV20-1 and TRBJ2-1, with 8 positions matching TRBD2. This TCR was recovered from a man aged 50 to 60 who received an inactivated influenza vaccine. The sample here was PBMCs from blood, taken less than 6 days after vaccination. DNA of the CDR3: TGCAGTGCTAGAGATTCCACCTCTGTTCTAGTGCCAGCGGGGGCCTACAATGAGCAGTTCTTC. Its translation: CSARDSTSVLVPAGAYNEQFF.